Below are 26 T cell receptor beta chains sequenced from a single sample in a study of cytomegalovirus exposure and HLA in healthy donors. PCR amplification relied on 60 Vbeta primers (plus 13 Jbeta primers). Here immunoSEQ multiplex PCR was the method, and the copy in TCRdb shows in-frame clones only, minus some. The sample holds 65,000 to 85,000 clones; around 79% are singletons and the top ten take roughly 22%. The sequenced sample was PBMCs. Receptor source: a woman aged 40 to 50 in good health and CMV-seropositive.

This clone was seen only once. The J gene is TRBJ2-7, the V gene TRBV7-9; 7 bases map to TRBD2. V dropped 5 bases and J dropped 3; count of bases not matched to a gene: 7. The CDR3 consists of 14 residues. Germline CDR1 is SEHNR and CDR2 is FQNEAQ (reference sequence). The CDR3 DNA reads as TGTGCCAGCAGCGTCGCTGGGGGGGACTACGAGCAGTACTTC. It encodes CASSVAGGDYEQYF.

This chain joins TRBV11-2 and TRBJ2-3; TRBD2 matches 10 bases. J was trimmed by 2 bases and V by 5 bases; bases with no gene match: 7. CDR1 and CDR2 (germline): SGHAT, FQNNGV. CDR3 length: 16 amino acids. The DNA of the CDR3 is TGTGCCAGCAGCGGACCGGGACTAGCGTACACAGATACGCAGTATTTT. Translating gives CASSGPGLAYTDTQYF.

The rearrangement joins TRBV2 to TRBJ2-1; 11 bases agree with TRBD2. This CDR3 has 13 amino acids. Germline lookup yields CDR1 SNHLY and CDR2 FYNNEI. With V trimmed by 6 bases and J by 6 bases, 1 base remained unmatched. The CDR3 nucleotides read TGTGCCAGCAGAGGGACTAGCGGCAATGAGCAGTTCTTC. Its protein product is CASRGTSGNEQFF.

V usage is TRBV29-1 and J usage is TRBJ2-3, with 11 bases identical to TRBD1. This CDR3 has 12 residues. Looked up from germline, CDR1 is SQVTM and CDR2 is ANQGSEA. Trimming at V came to 5 bases and at J to 9 bases, leaving 4 bases not matched to a gene. In DNA form, the CDR3 reads TGCAGCGTTTGGACAGGGGGCGACACGCAGTATTTT. Amino acid sequence: CSVWTGGDTQYF.

The rearrangement uses TRBV6-5 and TRBJ2-7; 7 nucleotides match TRBD2. The V gene end was trimmed by 7 bases and the J gene end by 0 bases; junction bases not matched to a gene: 6. The CDR3 runs 14 residues. In germline, CDR1 is MNHEY, CDR2 SVGAGI. CDR3 sequence reads: CASTSGVNSYEQYF. The CDR3 DNA is TGTGCCAGCACAAGCGGGGTTAACTCCTACGAGCAGTACTTC.

The chain is built from TRBV4-1 and TRBJ1-4, with a tentative D call TRBD1 (6 bases). CDR3 length: 15 amino acids. Germline assignment: CDR1 MGHRA and CDR2 YSYEKL. The germline V and J ends were trimmed by 4 bases and 5 bases, with 14 bases remaining between them. CDR3 loop: CASSLNRQANEKLFF. CDR3 coding DNA: TGCGCCAGCAGCCTCAACAGACAGGCAAATGAAAAACTGTTTTTT.

This sequence joins TRBV5-1 and TRBJ1-4; 9 bases are shared with TRBD1. V dropped 0 bases and J dropped 7; count of bases not matched to a gene: 4. CDR1 and CDR2 (germline): SGHRS, YFSETQ. CDR3 size: 15 residues. The CDR3 spells CASSLVGQGGEKLFF. The CDR3 DNA reads TGCGCCAGCAGCTTGGTGGGACAGGGAGGTGAAAAACTGTTTTTT.

J is TRBJ2-1 and V is TRBV29-1; D might be TRBD2 (6 bases). Germline V lookup: CDR1 SQVTM, CDR2 ANQGSEA. The V and J ends lost 0 bases and 9 bases respectively, with 9 bases between them. The CDR3 runs to 12 residues. CDR3 nucleotides: TGCAGCGTTGAAGATCCGGGGGTTGAGCAGTTCTTC. This gives the protein CSVEDPGVEQFF.

The chain links TRBV6-1 to TRBJ1-5; D remains unclear. The CDR3 has 14 amino acids. Trimming took 5 bases from V and 0 from J, leaving 8 bases between them. The germline V gene has CDR1 MNHNS and CDR2 SASEGT. CDR3 residues: CASSPSVSNQPQHF. CDR3 sequence (DNA): TGTGCCAGCAGTCCGTCGGTTAGCAATCAGCCCCAGCATTTT.

The chain combines TRBV18 with TRBJ1-1, with a possible D match to TRBD1 (5 bases). The germline V and J ends were trimmed by 2 bases and 5 bases, with 9 bases remaining between them. This CDR3 contains 13 residues. Per the germline V gene, CDR1 is KGHSH and CDR2 is LQKENI. The CDR3 DNA reads as TGTGCCAGCTCACCAGACAGTGGGACTGAAGCTTTCTTT. As protein: CASSPDSGTEAFF. Drawing the rest from reference TRBV18 and TRBJ1-1, the complete variable domain is NAGVMQNPRHLVRRRGQEARLRCSPMKGHSHVYWYRQLPEEGLKFMVYLQKENIIDESGMPKERFSAEFPKEGPSILRIQQVVRGDSAAYFCASSPDSGTEAFFGQGTRLTVV.

The chain carries TRBV6-1 and TRBJ1-2; 8 nucleotides match TRBD1. Per the germline V gene, CDR1 is MNHNS and CDR2 is SASEGT. The CDR3 sequence is 16 residues long. V trimming: 2 bases; J trimming: 4 bases; junction bases outside the gene matches: 9. CDR3 coding DNA: TGTGCCAGCAGTGAAAGGGGAAACAGGGGGACCTATGGCTACACCTTC. Residues: CASSERGNRGTYGYTF.

The chain employs TRBV6-1 and TRBJ2-7; 8 bases align to TRBD1. The junction had 9 bases not matched to a gene; V was cut back by 4 bases and J by 4 bases. Looked up from germline, CDR1 is MNHNS and CDR2 is SASEGT. This CDR3 is 15 amino acids long. The CDR3 bases are TGTGCCAGCAGTGCGCCGGACAGGGTTGTATACGAGCAGTACTTC. This translates into CASSAPDRVVYEQYF.

The V call is TRBV7-6, the J call TRBJ1-2, with D tentatively TRBD1 (6 bases). The germline V and J ends were trimmed by 1 base and 8 bases, with 14 bases remaining between them. The CDR3 covers 14 residues. CDR1 is SGHVS, CDR2 FNYEAQ, per germline. Here the CDR3 DNA reads TGTGCCAGCAGCTTAGGGAACAGGGAGGGAGGCTACACCTTC. Protein: CASSLGNREGGYTF.

This CDR3 reads CASSPRDSRREQYF. In DNA form, the CDR3 reads TGTGCCAGCAGTCCCCGGGACTCCAGGAGGGAGCAGTACTTC. The chain joins TRBV28 to TRBJ2-7; maybe TRBD2 (6 bases). Trimming removed 5 bases at V and 7 bases at J, with 18 bases between. In germline, CDR1 is MDHEN, CDR2 SYDVKM. The CDR3 extends over 14 amino acids.

This chain links TRBV9 with TRBJ2-1; a weak D match, TRBD1 (6 bases). V was trimmed by 3 bases and J by 0 bases, leaving 10 bases between them. This CDR3 region has 15 residues. Germline values: CDR1 SGDLS, CDR2 YYNGEE. The CDR3 DNA follows: TGTGCCAGCAGCGCCAGGGGCTACTCCTACAATGAGCAGTTCTTC. Protein: CASSARGYSYNEQFF.

V usage is TRBV18 and J usage is TRBJ2-7, with D hard to call. The CDR3 loop spans 13 amino acids. V shed 3 bases and J shed 2 bases, with 8 bases lying between them. CDR1 is KGHSH and CDR2 is LQKENI in the germline V gene. The CDR3 coding sequence is TGTGCCAGCTCACCGGCAGTTACCTACGAGCAGTACTTC. It codes for CASSPAVTYEQYF.

The chain uses TRBV15 and TRBJ1-2; D uncertain. V dropped 3 bases and J dropped 8 bases, with 10 bases sitting between them. The germline V gene encodes CDR1 LNHNV and CDR2 YYDKDF (reference sequence). The CDR3 is made up of 12 amino acids. The DNA of the CDR3 is TGTGCCACCAGCAGCCCCCCTCTCGGCTACACCTTC. Protein: CATSSPPLGYTF.

The chain combines TRBV28 with TRBJ2-7; tentative D call: TRBD2 (6 bases). The germline gives CDR1 MDHEN, CDR2 SYDVKM. Trimming stripped 4 bases from V and 4 bases from J, with 23 bases between. The CDR3 covers 17 residues. In nucleotides, the CDR3 is TGTGCCAGCAGTTACCCAGAAACAGCGGGTGCTCAATACGAGCAGTACTTC. Translation gives CASSYPETAGAQYEQYF.

V and J are TRBV5-1 and TRBJ2-4, with 7 positions matching TRBD2. V lost 0 bases and J lost 0; bases outside the gene matches: 6. In germline, CDR1 is SGHRS, CDR2 YFSETQ. The CDR3 loop spans 17 amino acids. The CDR3 nucleotides read TGCGCCAGCAGCTTGGTGGCGGCGGGAGTAGCCAAAAACATTCAGTACTTC. Protein sequence: CASSLVAAGVAKNIQYF.

This chain uses TRBV27 with TRBJ2-3, with D perhaps matching TRBD1 (7 bases). V lost 8 bases and J lost 3, with 18 bases in between. The CDR3 loop spans 15 amino acids. Germline lookup yields CDR1 MNHEY and CDR2 SMNVEV (reference sequence). CDR3 amino acids: CASGSFRGRTDTQYF. The DNA for the CDR3 is TGTGCCAGCGGTTCGTTCAGGGGGAGGACAGATACGCAGTATTTT.

This clone turned up a few times. The rearrangement joins TRBV7-8 to TRBJ1-5; 10 nucleotides agree with TRBD1. Unmatched junction bases numbered 9, after V lost 1 base and J lost 6 bases. The CDR3 loop spans 17 amino acids. Looked up from germline, CDR1 is SGHVS and CDR2 is FQNEAQ. DNA of the CDR3: TGTGCCAGCAGCTTAGAGGCTCCCGGGACAGGGGTTCAGCCCCAGCATTTT. It specifies CASSLEAPGTGVQPQHF.

A single count supports this clone. The J gene is TRBJ2-7, the V gene TRBV11-2; D might be TRBD1 (5 bases). The CDR3 length is 15 residues. V was clipped by 1 base and J by 2 bases, with 12 bases between them. Germline V CDR1 and CDR2: SGHAT, FQNNGV. Written as DNA, the CDR3 is TGTGCCAGCAGCTTAGGGCATCAGGGTCCCTACGAGCAGTACTTC. Translating gives CASSLGHQGPYEQYF.

The J gene is TRBJ2-5, the V gene TRBV7-6; 9 nucleotides agree with TRBD1. Looked up from germline, CDR1 is SGHVS and CDR2 is FNYEAQ. V was pared by 7 bases and J by 5 bases, with 8 bases of the junction left unmatched. This CDR3 region has 14 residues. CDR3 protein: CASNLQGAYETQYF. CDR3 nucleotide sequence: TGTGCCAGCAACCTACAGGGGGCCTATGAGACCCAGTACTTC. Full variable domain (rest looked up from reference TRBV7-6 and TRBJ2-5): GAGVSQSPRYKVTKRGQDVALRCDPISGHVSLYWYRQALGQGPEFLTYFNYEAQQDKSGLPNDRFSAERPEGSISTLTIQRTEQRDSAMYRCASNLQGAYETQYFGPGTRLLVL.

This chain links TRBV6-5 with TRBJ1-2, with TRBD1 matching 10 bases. From germline, CDR1 is MNHEY and CDR2 SVGAGI. This CDR3 is 14 amino acids long. J gave up 6 bases and V 6 bases, and 7 bases lay outside the gene matches. In nucleotides, the CDR3 is TGTGCCAGCAGGCCACCCGGGACAGGGGATGGCTACACCTTC. Encoded protein: CASRPPGTGDGYTF.

The sample holds a few counts of this clone. The genes are TRBV28 and TRBJ2-1; 9 bases line up with TRBD1. The CDR3 totals 16 residues. The germline CDR1 and CDR2 sequences are MDHEN and SYDVKM. Trimming removed 2 bases from V and 4 bases from J; junction bases left unmatched: 6. The CDR3 region is CASSLRDRVGYNEQFF. Written as DNA, the CDR3 is TGTGCCAGCAGTTTACGGGACAGGGTAGGGTACAATGAGCAGTTCTTC.

The chain has TRBV7-3 and TRBJ2-5; 8 positions match TRBD1. Germline trimming cut 4 bases from V and 5 bases from J; bases unmatched to any gene: 12. There are 16 residues in the CDR3. Germline values: CDR1 SGHTA, CDR2 FQGTGA. As DNA, the CDR3 is TGTGCCAGCAGCTCAAAAGACAGGGGAATGGGGGAGACCCAGTACTTC. It encodes CASSSKDRGMGETQYF.